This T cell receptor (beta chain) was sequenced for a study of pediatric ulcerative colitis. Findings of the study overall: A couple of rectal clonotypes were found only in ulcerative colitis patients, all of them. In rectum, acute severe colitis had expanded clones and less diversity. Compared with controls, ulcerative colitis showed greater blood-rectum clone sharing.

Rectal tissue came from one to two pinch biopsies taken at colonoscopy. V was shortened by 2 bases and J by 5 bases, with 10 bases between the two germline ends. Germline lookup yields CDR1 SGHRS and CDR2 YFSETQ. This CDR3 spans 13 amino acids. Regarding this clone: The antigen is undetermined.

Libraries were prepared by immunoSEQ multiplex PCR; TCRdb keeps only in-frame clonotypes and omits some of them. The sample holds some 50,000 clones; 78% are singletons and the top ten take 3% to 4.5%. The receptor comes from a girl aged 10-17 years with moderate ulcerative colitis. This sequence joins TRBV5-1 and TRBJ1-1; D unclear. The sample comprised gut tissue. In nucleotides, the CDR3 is TGCGCCAGCAGCTTCCCGGGTCGGACTGAAGCTTTCTTT. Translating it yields CASSFPGRTEAFF.